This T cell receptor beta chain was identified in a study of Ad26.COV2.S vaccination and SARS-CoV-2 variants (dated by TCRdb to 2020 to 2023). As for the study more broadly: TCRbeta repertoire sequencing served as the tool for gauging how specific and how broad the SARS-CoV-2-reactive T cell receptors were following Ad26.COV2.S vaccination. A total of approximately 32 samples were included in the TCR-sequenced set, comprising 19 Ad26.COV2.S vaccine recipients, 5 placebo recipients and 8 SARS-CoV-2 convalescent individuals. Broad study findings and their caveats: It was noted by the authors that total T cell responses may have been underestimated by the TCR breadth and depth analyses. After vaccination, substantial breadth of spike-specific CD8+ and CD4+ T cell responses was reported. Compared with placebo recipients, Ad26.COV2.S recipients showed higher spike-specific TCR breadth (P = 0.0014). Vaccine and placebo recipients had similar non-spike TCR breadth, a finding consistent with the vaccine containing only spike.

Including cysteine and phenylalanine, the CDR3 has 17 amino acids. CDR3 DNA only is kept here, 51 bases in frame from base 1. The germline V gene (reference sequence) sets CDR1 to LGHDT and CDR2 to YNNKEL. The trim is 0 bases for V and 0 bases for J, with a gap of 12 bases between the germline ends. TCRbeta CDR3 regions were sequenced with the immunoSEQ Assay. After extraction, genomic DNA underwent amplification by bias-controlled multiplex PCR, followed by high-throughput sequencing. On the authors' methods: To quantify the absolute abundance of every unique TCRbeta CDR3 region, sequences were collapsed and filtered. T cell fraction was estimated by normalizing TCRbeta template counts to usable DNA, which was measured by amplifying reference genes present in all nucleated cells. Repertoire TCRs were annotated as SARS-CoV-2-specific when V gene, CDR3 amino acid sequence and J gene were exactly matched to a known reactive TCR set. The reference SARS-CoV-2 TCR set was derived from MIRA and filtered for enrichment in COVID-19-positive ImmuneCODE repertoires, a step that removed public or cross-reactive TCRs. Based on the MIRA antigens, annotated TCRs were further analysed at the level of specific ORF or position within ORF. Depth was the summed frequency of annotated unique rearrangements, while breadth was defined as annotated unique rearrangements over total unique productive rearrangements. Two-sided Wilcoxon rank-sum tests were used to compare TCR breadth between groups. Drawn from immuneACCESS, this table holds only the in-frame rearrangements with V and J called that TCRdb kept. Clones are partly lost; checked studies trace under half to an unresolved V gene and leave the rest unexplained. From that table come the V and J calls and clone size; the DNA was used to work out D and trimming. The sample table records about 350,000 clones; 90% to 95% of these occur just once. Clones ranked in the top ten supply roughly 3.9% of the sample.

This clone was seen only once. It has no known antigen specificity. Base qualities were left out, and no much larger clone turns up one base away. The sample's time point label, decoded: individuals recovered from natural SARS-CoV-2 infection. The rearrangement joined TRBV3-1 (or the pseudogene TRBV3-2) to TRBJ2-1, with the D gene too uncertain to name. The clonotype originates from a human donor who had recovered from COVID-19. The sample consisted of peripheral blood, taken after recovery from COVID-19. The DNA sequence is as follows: TGTGCCAGCAGCCAAGATCTTTGGGGTTACTCCTACAATGAGCAGTTCTTC. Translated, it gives CASSQDLWGYSYNEQFF.